The present T cell receptor (beta chain) was sequenced within a study of regulatory T cells in long-lasting Graves disease. Study-level points and caveats: Having few samples may have compromised the accuracy.

In this sample, this clonotype turned up many times. Its antigen is unidentified. V lost 5 bases and J lost 3, with 8 bases in between. The germline CDR1 and CDR2 sequences are SEHNR and FQNEAQ (reference sequence). This CDR3 region has 13 residues. This sample's time point: newly diagnosed GD, antithyroid drugs for less than 3 months. After RNA was extracted from PBMCs, the TCR library was made from it. For TCR beta, libraries came from iRepertoire HTBI primers and Arm-PCR of CDR3 regions. In the study's own analysis: Sequenced samples collectively carried roughly 60 TRBV and some 15 TRBJ segments. TCRdb reprocessed the multiplex PCR reads via MiXCR and lists one record per CDR3 protein. The V and J calls here are based on TCRdb, not the publication. The table shows roughly 500,000 distinct CDR3 sequences, with 9.5% to 15% occurring only once. Separately, the same data were catalogued under a study of T cells in Graves' hyperthyroidism and ophthalmopathy.

Sequenced here: peripheral blood mononuclear cells (PBMCs), sampled at new diagnosis, from a patient treated with antithyroid drugs. The rearrangement joins TRBV7-9 to TRBJ1-5; D call uncertain. This clonotype originated in a woman younger than 45 with Graves disease. DNA for the CDR3: TGTGCCAGCAGCCCAAGCCACAATCAGCCCCAGCATTTT. Encoded protein: CASSPSHNQPQHF.